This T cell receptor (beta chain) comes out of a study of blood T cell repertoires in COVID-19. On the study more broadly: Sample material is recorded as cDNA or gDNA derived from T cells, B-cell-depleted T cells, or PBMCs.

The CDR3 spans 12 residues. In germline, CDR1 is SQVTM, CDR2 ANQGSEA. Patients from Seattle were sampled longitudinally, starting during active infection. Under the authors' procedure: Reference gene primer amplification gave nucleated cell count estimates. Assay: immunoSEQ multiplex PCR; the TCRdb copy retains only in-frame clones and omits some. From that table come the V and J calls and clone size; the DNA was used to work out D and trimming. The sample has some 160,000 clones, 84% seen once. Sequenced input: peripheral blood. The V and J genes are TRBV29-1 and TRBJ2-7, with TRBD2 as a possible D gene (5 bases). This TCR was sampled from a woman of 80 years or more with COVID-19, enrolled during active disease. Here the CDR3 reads CIASSGFGEQYF. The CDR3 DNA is TGCATCGCGTCGTCGGGGTTTGGCGAGCAGTACTTC.